Presented here are 24 T cell receptor beta chains from one specimen sequenced in a study of T cell responses to AZD1222 COVID-19 vaccine. Sequencing used immunoSEQ multiplex PCR; TCRdb keeps in-frame clones, though not all of them. The repertoire holds about 260,000 clones, roughly 93% seen once, with roughly 0.6% in the top ten. Sequences were derived from peripheral blood, sampled on day 0 of AZD1222 vaccination. The source is an adult in good health.

This chain joins TRBV5-1 and TRBJ1-1; possibly TRBD1 for D (5 bases). Trimming shortened V by 0 bases and J by 1 base, and 10 bases separated the two germline ends. The V gene's germline CDR1 is SGHRS and CDR2 YFSETQ. The CDR3 has 15 residues. CDR3 bases: TGCGCCAGCAGCTTGGGCTCGGGGCAGAACACTGAAGCTTTCTTT. Protein sequence: CASSLGSGQNTEAFF.

The CDR3 spells CASSPRTGGGYEQYF. CDR3 sequence (DNA): TGCGCCAGCAGCCCCAGGACAGGGGGCGGGTACGAGCAGTACTTC. This sequence joins TRBV4-1 and TRBJ2-7; 11 bases are shared with TRBD1. Germline CDR1 MGHRA, CDR2 YSYEKL. The CDR3 length is 15 residues. V gave up 4 bases and J gave up 4 bases; unmatched junction bases: 6.

CDR3 nucleotide sequence: TGTGCCAGCAGCCCCCCCGGCAAAGAGACCCAGTACTTC. It encodes CASSPPGKETQYF. The genes are TRBV13 and TRBJ2-5, with D unresolved. Trimming removed 5 bases from V and 3 bases from J, with 10 bases in between. The CDR3 consists of 13 residues. Germline V gives CDR1 PRHDT, CDR2 FYEKMQ (reference sequence).

This chain uses TRBV27 with TRBJ1-2; 8 nucleotides agree with TRBD1. V lost 0 bases to trimming and J lost 4 bases; unmatched junction nucleotides: 13. CDR3 size: 18 residues. Germline values: CDR1 MNHEY, CDR2 SMNVEV (reference sequence). In nucleotides, the CDR3 is TGTGCCAGCAGTTTATCGCCACCCCAGGGGGCGGGAGGCTATGGCTACACCTTC. Its translation: CASSLSPPQGAGGYGYTF.

The chain is built from TRBV6-5 and TRBJ2-7; TRBD1 is a possible D gene (5 bases). Germline loops: CDR1 MNHEY, CDR2 SVGAGI. This CDR3 comprises 16 residues. V lost 0 bases, J lost 2 bases, and 14 bases lay in between. CDR3 protein: CASSYSGPRSAYEQYF. Written as DNA, the CDR3 is TGTGCCAGCAGTTACTCGGGGCCCAGATCGGCCTACGAGCAGTACTTC.

The genes are TRBV7-2 and TRBJ2-1; D perhaps matches TRBD2 (6 bases). The CDR3 totals 14 residues. Trimming shortened V by 7 bases and J by 5 bases, and 15 bases separated the two germline ends. Germline V gives CDR1 SGHTA, CDR2 FQGNSA. This chain's CDR3 is CASTLSAGNNEQFF. Written as DNA, the CDR3 is TGTGCCAGCACCCTATCTGCGGGAAACAATGAGCAGTTCTTC.

This clone was seen a handful of times. CDR3 bases: TGTGCCACCTCTATCCGGGAAAGGCAGCCCCAGCATTTT. Protein product: CATSIRERQPQHF. The gene calls are TRBV6-5 and TRBJ1-5, with no clear D. The V gene's germline CDR1 is MNHEY and CDR2 SVGAGI. V lost 10 bases and J 7 bases, leaving 17 bases between the germline ends. The CDR3 has 13 residues.

The CDR3 reads CASSNEEGVSSTDTQYF. The DNA for the CDR3 is TGTGCCAGTAGTAACGAGGAGGGTGTCTCTAGCACAGATACGCAGTATTTT. The V call is TRBV19, the J call TRBJ2-3, with D maybe TRBD2 (6 bases). The V end was cut by 4 bases, the J end by 0 bases, with 17 bases between. The CDR3 is 17 amino acids. Germline CDR1 reads LNHDA; CDR2 reads SQIVND (reference sequence).

The chain couples TRBV4-1 to TRBJ2-5; TRBD2 matches 14 bases. CDR1 and CDR2 from the germline V gene are MGHRA and YSYEKL. The CDR3 contains 16 residues. Losses at the gene ends were 4 bases for V and 5 bases for J; bases not matched to a gene: 6. The CDR3: CASSPGLAGVGETQYF. The DNA for the CDR3 is TGCGCCAGCAGCCCGGGACTAGCGGGGGTTGGGGAGACCCAGTACTTC.

The CDR3 reads CASSVGPGTGVFGEQYF. CDR3 coding DNA: TGTGCCAGCAGCGTAGGCCCGGGGACAGGGGTTTTTGGGGAGCAGTACTTC. V is TRBV9 and J is TRBJ2-7, with 10 positions matching TRBD1. The CDR3 has 17 amino acids. Per the germline V gene, CDR1 is SGDLS and CDR2 is YYNGEE. V gave up 0 bases and J gave up 7 bases; unmatched junction bases: 13.

The chain recombines TRBV29-1 with TRBJ2-5, with D possibly TRBD2 on 6 matching bases. The V and J ends lost 8 bases and 4 bases respectively, with 14 bases between them. The CDR3 runs 12 residues. Germline-derived CDR1 and CDR2 are SQVTM and ANQGSEA. The CDR3 bases are TGCAGCATAGTATGGCGGGGAGAGACCCAGTACTTC. Translated, it gives CSIVWRGETQYF.

This clone came up once. In DNA form, the CDR3 reads TGTGCCAGCAGCTTTAGCGGGGGGCACACAGATACGCAGTATTTT. It yields the protein CASSFSGGHTDTQYF. This chain joins TRBV9 and TRBJ2-3, with 10 bases matching TRBD2. CDR1 and CDR2 from the germline V gene are SGDLS and YYNGEE. The CDR3 length is 15 residues. Trimming removed 4 bases from V and 2 bases from J; junction bases left unmatched: 4. Complete variable domain (other parts from reference TRBV9 and TRBJ2-3): DSGVTQTPKHLITATGQRVTLRCSPRSGDLSVYWYQQSLDQGLQFLIQYYNGEERAKGNILERFSAQQFPDLHSELNLSSLELGDSALYFCASSFSGGHTDTQYFGPGTRLTVL.

V usage is TRBV11-2 and J usage is TRBJ1-4, with 7 bases matching TRBD1. The J segment lost 7 bases and the V segment lost 7 bases, leaving 9 bases of the junction unmatched. CDR1 and CDR2 (germline): SGHAT, FQNNGV. The CDR3 sequence is 14 residues long. The CDR3 DNA reads as TGTGCCAGCACGAGAGAGGGGGCGGGTGAAAAACTGTTTTTT. As protein: CASTREGAGEKLFF.

The rearrangement links TRBV27 to TRBJ1-5; D is ambiguous. Germline V gives CDR1 MNHEY, CDR2 SMNVEV (reference sequence). CDR3 length: 15 residues. The ends were cut back, 1 base at V and 1 base at J, with 8 bases in the middle. In nucleotides, the CDR3 is TGTGCCAGCAGTTTATATACAGCGAGCAATCAGCCCCAGCATTTT. It translates to CASSLYTASNQPQHF.

The chain combines TRBV10-1 with TRBJ1-1; D is unclear. The germline gives CDR1 WNHNN, CDR2 SYGVQD (reference sequence). This CDR3 contains 16 residues. With 0 bases removed from V and 2 bases from J, the gap between germline ends came to 13 bases. CDR3 region: CASSESTEVGNTEAFF. Written as DNA, the CDR3 is TGCGCCAGCAGTGAGTCGACGGAAGTTGGAAACACTGAAGCTTTCTTT.

V and J are TRBV28 and TRBJ2-7, with D possibly TRBD2 on 5 matching bases. V lost 7 bases to trimming and J lost 3 bases, with 10 bases between them. CDR3 length: 12 residues. Germline CDR1 reads MDHEN; CDR2 reads SYDVKM. The CDR3 nucleotides are TGTGCCAGCACCTCGGGGAGCTACGAGCAGTACTTC. Amino acids: CASTSGSYEQYF.

This chain uses TRBV28 with TRBJ2-2, with 11 bases identical to TRBD1. The CDR3 sequence is 18 residues long. Germline CDR1 is MDHEN and CDR2 is SYDVKM. Trimming removed 6 bases from V and 0 bases from J; junction bases left unmatched: 9. The CDR3 spells CASRSLDRGLSNTGELFF. CDR3 coding DNA: TGTGCCAGCAGGTCCTTGGACAGGGGGCTTTCGAACACCGGGGAGCTGTTTTTT. The entire variable domain, with the rest obtained from reference TRBV28 and TRBJ2-2, is as follows: DVKVTQSSRYLVKRTGEKVFLECVQDMDHENMFWYRQDPGLGLRLIYFSYDVKMKEKGDIPEGYSVSREKKERFSLILESASTNQTSMYLCASRSLDRGLSNTGELFFGEGSRLTVL.

V usage is TRBV3-1 (or the pseudogene TRBV3-2) and J usage is TRBJ1-1; D gene unclear. Germline V lookup: CDR1 LGHDT, CDR2 YNNKEL (reference sequence). V was trimmed by 4 bases and J by 5 bases, leaving 20 bases between them. The CDR3 contains 16 residues. CDR3 residues: CASSPGPRGVGTEAFF. The CDR3, as DNA: TGTGCCAGCAGCCCGGGCCCCCGCGGGGTGGGAACTGAAGCTTTCTTT.

The rearrangement joins TRBV30 to TRBJ2-7; the D gene is possibly TRBD1 (7 bases). The CDR3 has 12 amino acids. V lost 1 base, J lost 6 bases, and 10 bases lay in between. The germline V gene has CDR1 GTSNPN and CDR2 SVGIG (reference sequence). The CDR3 region is CAWSGQGGEQYF. CDR3 in DNA: TGTGCCTGGAGTGGCCAGGGGGGCGAGCAGTACTTC. Complete variable domain (other parts from reference TRBV30 and TRBJ2-7): SQTIHQWPATLVQPVGSPLSLECTVEGTSNPNLYWYRQAAGRGLQLLFYSVGIGQISSEVPQNLSASRPQDRQFILSSKKLLLSDSGFYLCAWSGQGGEQYFGPGTRLTVT.

This clone occurred once. This chain links TRBV12-3 or TRBV12-4 with TRBJ2-1; 7 positions match TRBD2. V trimming: 5 bases; J trimming: 10 bases; junction bases outside the gene matches: 5. The CDR3 is 12 residues long. This CDR3 reads CASSRAGYEQFF. Written as DNA, the CDR3 is TGTGCCAGCAGTCGAGCGGGATACGAGCAGTTCTTC.

CDR3 DNA: TGTGCCAGCAGTTTGAGGGGGGCGGATACGCAGTATTTT. This codes for CASSLRGADTQYF. The chain couples TRBV27 to TRBJ2-3; D might be TRBD1 or TRBD2, each matching 6 bases. Germline CDR1 and CDR2: MNHEY and SMNVEV (reference sequence). Trimming cost V 3 bases and J 6 bases, with 10 bases left between them. The CDR3 extends over 13 amino acids.

The chain is built from TRBV27 and TRBJ1-2; 8 nucleotides match TRBD1. The germline gives CDR1 MNHEY, CDR2 SMNVEV (reference sequence). With 3 bases clipped from V and 3 bases from J, the junction kept 3 bases outside the gene matches. There are 14 residues in the CDR3. Here the CDR3 DNA reads TGTGCCAGCAGTTTTGGACAGGGATACTATGGCTACACCTTC. It yields the protein CASSFGQGYYGYTF.

This sequence joins TRBV5-1 and TRBJ2-7, with D hard to call. The germline gives CDR1 SGHRS, CDR2 YFSETQ. CDR3 length: 14 amino acids. V was shortened by 4 bases and J by 1 base, with 12 bases between the two germline ends. CDR3 nucleotide sequence: TGCGCCAGCAGCCGCCCGGACGGGTCCTACGAGCAGTACTTC. Amino acid sequence: CASSRPDGSYEQYF.

V and J are TRBV19 and TRBJ2-2, with D possibly being TRBD1 or TRBD2 (5 bases each). The CDR3 is 17 amino acids. CDR1 and CDR2 (germline): LNHDA, SQIVND (reference sequence). The V and J ends lost 6 bases and 2 bases respectively, with 19 bases between them. Here the CDR3 reads CASSGAPGTGNTGELFF. The DNA for the CDR3 is TGTGCCAGTAGCGGAGCCCCCGGGACGGGCAACACCGGGGAGCTGTTTTTT. Full variable domain (outside the CDR3, taken from reference TRBV19 and TRBJ2-2): DGGITQSPKYLFRKEGQNVTLSCEQNLNHDAMYWYRQDPGQGLRLIYYSQIVNDFQKGDIAEGYSVSREKKESFPLTVTSAQKNPTAFYLCASSGAPGTGNTGELFFGEGSRLTVL.